The next 5 T cell receptor beta chains were all read from a single sample in a study of human T cells and chemical hapten exposure. Time point noted: pre-sensitization, week 0. The treatment denotes: therapeutic diphenylcyclopropenone sensitization with weekly scalp DPC. MiXCR, run by TCRdb on the RACE reads, gives a single entry per CDR3 protein. The sample has some 200,000 distinct CDR3 sequences, approximately 29% seen once. The sequences come from whole blood, collected in connection with sensitization to the hapten diphenylcyclopropenone (DPC). The receptors shown here come from a woman in her twenties or thirties with alopecia areata. Some clones in this sample may be carry-over from other donors' samples.

This clonotype appeared once. This chain joins TRBV29-1 and TRBJ2-1; tentative D call: TRBD1 (5 bases). V gave up 3 bases and J gave up 0 bases, with 12 bases separating them. The germline CDR1 and CDR2 sequences are SQVTM and ANQGSEA. This CDR3 is 15 amino acids long. The CDR3 DNA reads TGCAGCGTTGAGCCGAGACAGAACTCCTACAATGAGCAGTTCTTC. The encoded protein is CSVEPRQNSYNEQFF.

This rearrangement joins TRBV5-1 to TRBJ2-1; 7 bases agree with TRBD2. Germline-derived CDR1 and CDR2 are SGHRS and YFSETQ. CDR3 size: 15 residues. Unmatched junction bases numbered 6, after V lost 0 bases and J lost 6 bases. The CDR3 reads CASSLVPGTTNEQFF. In nucleotides, the CDR3 is TGCGCCAGCAGCTTGGTGCCGGGGACTACCAATGAGCAGTTCTTC.

The gene calls are TRBV3-1 and TRBJ1-1; the match to TRBD1 covers 9 bases. This CDR3 is built from 13 residues. V lost 5 bases, J lost 5 bases, and 3 bases stayed unmatched. The germline V gene has CDR1 LGHDT and CDR2 YNNKEL (reference sequence). The CDR3 DNA is TGTGCCAGCAGCGGGACAGGGCAAACTGAAGCTTTCTTT. Translated: CASSGTGQTEAFF.

V gene TRBV4-1 combines with J gene TRBJ2-1; TRBD1 might be the D (6 bases). Germline V gene lookup returns CDR1 MGHRA and CDR2 YSYEKL. V lost 2 bases and J lost 3, with 11 bases in between. The length of the CDR3 is 15 residues. This CDR3 reads CASSQLGTRYNEQFF. In DNA form, the CDR3 reads TGCGCCAGCAGCCAATTAGGGACACGCTACAATGAGCAGTTCTTC.

This clonotype was seen a few times. The chain has TRBV29-1 and TRBJ2-3, with D perhaps TRBD2 (7 bases). The germline V gene encodes CDR1 SQVTM and CDR2 ANQGSEA. The CDR3 sequence is 15 residues long. The ends were cut back, 6 bases at V and 1 base at J, with 17 bases in the middle. The DNA for the CDR3 is TGCAGCGTGAGCGGGAAAGGGGGTGGCACAGATACGCAGTATTTT. It specifies CSVSGKGGGTDTQYF.